This T cell receptor beta chain was identified during a study of T cell responses to AZD1222 COVID-19 vaccine. Overall study results and limits: Following two doses of AZD1222, Spike-specific TCR breadth and depth rose.

As concerns this clone: Its antigen is still unknown.

This CDR3 is built from 11 residues. The ends were cut back, 5 bases at V and 7 bases at J, with 8 bases in the middle. The protocol was immunoSEQ multiplex PCR, while the TCRdb copy is restricted to in-frame clones and leaves out a portion. The repertoire includes roughly 120,000 clones, about 90% of them detected once, and more than 1.5% sits in the top ten. The TCR comes from an adult who received the AZD1222 COVID-19 vaccine. Sequencing was performed on peripheral blood, taken 28 days after the second AZD1222 dose. V usage is TRBV12-3 or TRBV12-4 and J usage is TRBJ1-1; D is unclear. CDR3 in amino acids: CASSGPSEAFF. CDR3 in DNA: TGTGCCAGCAGTGGGCCAAGTGAAGCTTTCTTT.